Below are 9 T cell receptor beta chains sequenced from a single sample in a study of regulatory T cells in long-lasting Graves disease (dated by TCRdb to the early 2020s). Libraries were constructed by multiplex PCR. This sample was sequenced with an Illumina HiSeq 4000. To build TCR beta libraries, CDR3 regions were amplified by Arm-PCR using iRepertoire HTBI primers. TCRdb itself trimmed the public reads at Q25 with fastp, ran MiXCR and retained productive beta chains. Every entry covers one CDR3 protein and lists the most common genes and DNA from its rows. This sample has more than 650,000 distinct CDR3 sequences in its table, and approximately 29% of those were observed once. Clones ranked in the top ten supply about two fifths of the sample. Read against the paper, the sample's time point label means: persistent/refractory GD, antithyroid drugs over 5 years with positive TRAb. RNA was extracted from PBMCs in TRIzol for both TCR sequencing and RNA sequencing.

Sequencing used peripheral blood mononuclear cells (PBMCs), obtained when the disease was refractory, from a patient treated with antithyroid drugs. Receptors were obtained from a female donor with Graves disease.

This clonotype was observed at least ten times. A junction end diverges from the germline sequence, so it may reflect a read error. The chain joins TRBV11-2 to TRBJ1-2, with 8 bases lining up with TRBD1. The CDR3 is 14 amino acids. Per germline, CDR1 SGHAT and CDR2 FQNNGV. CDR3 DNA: TGCGCCAGCAGCTCGGTGACAGGGGACTATGGCTACACCTTC. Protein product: CASSSVTGDYGYTF. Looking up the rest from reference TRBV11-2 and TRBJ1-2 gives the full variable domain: EAGVAQSPRYKIIEKRQSVAFWCNPISGHATLYWYQQILGQGPKLLIQFQNNGVVDDSQLPKDRFSAERLKGVDSTLKIQPAKLEDSAVYLCASSSVTGDYGYTFGSGTRLTVV.

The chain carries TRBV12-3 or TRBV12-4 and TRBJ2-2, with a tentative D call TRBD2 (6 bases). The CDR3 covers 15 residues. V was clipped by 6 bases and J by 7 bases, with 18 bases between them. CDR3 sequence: CASRPSGEVGGELFF. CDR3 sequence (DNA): TGTGCCAGCAGACCCTCCGGGGAGGTTGGCGGGGAGCTGTTTTTT.

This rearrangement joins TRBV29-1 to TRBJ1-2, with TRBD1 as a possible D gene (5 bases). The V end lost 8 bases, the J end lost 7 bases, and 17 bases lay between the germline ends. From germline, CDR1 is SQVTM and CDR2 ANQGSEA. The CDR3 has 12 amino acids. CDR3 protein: CSIKRQGAGYTF. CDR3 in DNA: TGCAGCATTAAGCGGCAGGGTGCTGGCTACACCTTC.

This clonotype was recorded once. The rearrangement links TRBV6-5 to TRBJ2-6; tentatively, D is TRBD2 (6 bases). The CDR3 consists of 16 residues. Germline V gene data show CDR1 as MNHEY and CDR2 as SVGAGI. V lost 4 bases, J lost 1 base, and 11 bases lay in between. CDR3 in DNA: TGTGCCAGCAGTTCGATGGGGGGTTCTGGGGCCAACGTCCTGACTTTC. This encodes CASSSMGGSGANVLTF.

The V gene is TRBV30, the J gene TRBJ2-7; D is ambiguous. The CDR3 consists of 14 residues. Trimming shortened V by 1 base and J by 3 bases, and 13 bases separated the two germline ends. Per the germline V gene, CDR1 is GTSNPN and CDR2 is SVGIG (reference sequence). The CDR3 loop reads CAWSEEKFDYEQYF. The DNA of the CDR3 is TGTGCCTGGAGTGAGGAAAAATTCGACTACGAGCAGTACTTC.

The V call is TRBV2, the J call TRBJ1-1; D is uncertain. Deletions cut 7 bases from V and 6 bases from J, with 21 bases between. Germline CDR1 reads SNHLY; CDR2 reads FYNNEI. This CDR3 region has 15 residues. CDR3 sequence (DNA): TGTGCCAGCACCCCCCAACCAGGCGGTAGTCCTGAAGCTTTCTTT. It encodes CASTPQPGGSPEAFF.

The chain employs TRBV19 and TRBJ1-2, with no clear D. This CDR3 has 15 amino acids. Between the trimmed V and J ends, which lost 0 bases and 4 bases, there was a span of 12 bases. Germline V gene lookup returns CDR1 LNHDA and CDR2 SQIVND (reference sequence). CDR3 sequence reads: CASSIDPAQSYGYTF. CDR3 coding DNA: TGTGCCAGTAGTATAGATCCTGCACAGAGCTATGGCTACACCTTC.

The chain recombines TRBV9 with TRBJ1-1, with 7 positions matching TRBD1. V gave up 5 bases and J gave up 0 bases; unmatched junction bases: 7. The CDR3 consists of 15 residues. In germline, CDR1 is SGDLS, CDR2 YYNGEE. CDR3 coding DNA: TGTGCCAGCAGTACTTGGGGACAGATGAACACTGAAGCTTTCTTT. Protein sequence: CASSTWGQMNTEAFF.

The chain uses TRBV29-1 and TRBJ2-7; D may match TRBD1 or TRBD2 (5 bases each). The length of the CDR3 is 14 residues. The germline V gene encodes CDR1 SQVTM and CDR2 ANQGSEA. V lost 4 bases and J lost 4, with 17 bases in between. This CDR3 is CSVGGGRGGYEQYF. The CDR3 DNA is TGCAGCGTTGGGGGCGGACGTGGGGGTTACGAGCAGTACTTC.